Here is one T cell receptor beta chain with its context. Its target is unknown. CDR1 and CDR2 (germline): MNHEY, SVGEGT. The CDR3 is 15 amino acids. Trimming took off 6 bases at V and 0 bases at J, with 12 bases between the two ends. The data derive from a study of T-cell memory formation after mild COVID-19. Study observations and caveats: Clones shrinking between day 15 and 85 showed a balanced CD4/CD8 split, and those that grew later tilted toward CD4+. The second-wave clones peaking on day 37 were not confirmed as SARS-CoV-2-specific. Detection of some responders pre-infection suggested pre-existing cross-reactive memory T cells participated.

UMIs and sample barcodes were carried by the TCR alpha and TCR beta cDNA libraries that 5'RACE produced using constant-segment primers. TCRdb itself ran the 5' RACE reads through MiXCR, one entry per CDR3 protein. The profile shows 55,000 to 75,000 distinct CDR3 sequences, 28% of them singletons. The chain couples TRBV6-2 or TRBV6-3 to TRBJ2-1, with a tentative D call TRBD2 (6 bases). This TCR came from a man younger than 35 who had mild COVID-19 (a few samples of this study predate the infection). Cell type and time point are not known. Input material: PBMCs or a T cell subset sorted from them (not recorded which). CDR3 nucleotide sequence: TGTGCCAGCAGAGGCACCGGGAGCTCCTACAATGAGCAGTTCTTC. Its protein is CASRGTGSSYNEQFF.